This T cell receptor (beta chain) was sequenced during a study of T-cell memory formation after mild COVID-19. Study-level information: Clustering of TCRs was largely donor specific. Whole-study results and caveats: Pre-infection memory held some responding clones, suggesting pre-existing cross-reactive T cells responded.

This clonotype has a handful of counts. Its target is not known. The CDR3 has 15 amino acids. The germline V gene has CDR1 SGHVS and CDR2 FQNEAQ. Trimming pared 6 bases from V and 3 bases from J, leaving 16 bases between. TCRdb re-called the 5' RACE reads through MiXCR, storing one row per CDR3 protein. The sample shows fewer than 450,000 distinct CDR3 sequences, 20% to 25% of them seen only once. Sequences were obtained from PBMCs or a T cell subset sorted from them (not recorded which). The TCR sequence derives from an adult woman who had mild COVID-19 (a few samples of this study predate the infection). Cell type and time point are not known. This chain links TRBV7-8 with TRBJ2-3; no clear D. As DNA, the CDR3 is TGTGCCAGCAGATCCGGACGAGTCCGAACAGATACGCAGTATTTT. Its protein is CASRSGRVRTDTQYF.